The clone carrying this T cell receptor beta chain ranks as medium-sized. Per the study methods: Estimation of nucleated cell counts relied on the amplification of reference gene primers. Profiled with immunoSEQ multiplex PCR; TCRdb holds only in-frame clones, not every one. V, J and clone size were drawn from that table, and D and trimming were deduced from the DNA. The data contain about 70,000 clones, 65% to 90% of them singletons. The source of the sample is a study of blood T cell repertoires in COVID-19. Study as a whole: From T cells, B-cell-depleted T cells, or PBMCs came the material, which was cDNA or gDNA.

Sequences were obtained from peripheral blood. The receptor's source is a man of 80 years or more with acute or convalescent COVID-19.

This chain's CDR3 is CASSSWTGDGYTF. For the CDR3, the DNA is TGTGCCAGCAGCTCCTGGACAGGGGATGGCTACACCTTC. The chain recombines TRBV11-3 with TRBJ1-2, with TRBD1 matching 9 bases. Germline values: CDR1 SGHNT, CDR2 YENEEA. With 4 bases clipped from V and 6 bases from J, the junction kept 3 bases outside the gene matches. The CDR3 totals 13 residues.